A single sample is the source of the 28 T cell receptor beta chains below, sequenced in a study of cytomegalovirus exposure and HLA in healthy donors. TCRdb's table, derived via immunoSEQ multiplex PCR, lists solely in-frame clones and lacks some. The table includes more than 250,000 clones, more than 80% detected once. Source material: PBMCs. These receptors were taken from a young woman in good health and CMV-seronegative.

This chain links TRBV27 with TRBJ2-7; 11 nucleotides align to TRBD2. CDR3 length equals 16 residues. CDR1 MNHEY and CDR2 SMNVEV come from the germline V gene (reference sequence). Unmatched junction bases numbered 5, after V lost 2 bases and J lost 2 bases. The DNA of the CDR3 is TGTGCCAGCAGTTTAAAACTAGCGGGAGTGGCCTACGAGCAGTACTTC. This sequence encodes CASSLKLAGVAYEQYF.

The DNA for the CDR3 is TGCGCCAGCAGCTTAGGGCCTGGCGGGAGGGGGTCCAATGAGCAGTTCTTC. Its protein is CASSLGPGGRGSNEQFF. V gene TRBV5-1 combines with J gene TRBJ2-1; 9 nucleotides align to TRBD2. From germline, CDR1 is SGHRS and CDR2 YFSETQ. The CDR3 has 17 amino acids. V was pared by 2 bases and J by 6 bases, with 12 bases of the junction left unmatched.

The rearrangement links TRBV11-3 to TRBJ2-3; 12 nucleotides align to TRBD2. This CDR3 is built from 16 residues. V lost 5 bases to trimming and J lost 4 bases; unmatched junction nucleotides: 7. Looked up from germline, CDR1 is SGHNT and CDR2 is YENEEA. CDR3: CASSPGLAGTADTQYF. The CDR3 DNA is TGTGCCAGCAGCCCTGGACTAGCGGGAACGGCAGATACGCAGTATTTT.

The V and J genes are TRBV5-6 and TRBJ2-7; D is uncertain. This CDR3 comprises 16 residues. The V gene's germline CDR1 is SGHDT and CDR2 YYEEEE. V lost 4 bases, J lost 4 bases, and 21 bases lay in between. The CDR3 coding sequence is TGTGCCAGCAGCCTCTCGGGTGCGGTGCTTCCATACGAGCAGTACTTC. It specifies CASSLSGAVLPYEQYF.

The CDR3 DNA is TGTGCCAGCAGTCGCCCGACAGGGGACTATGGCTACACCTTC. Protein: CASSRPTGDYGYTF. The genes are TRBV28 and TRBJ1-2; 8 positions match TRBD1. J gave up 3 bases and V 5 bases, and 5 bases lay outside the gene matches. This CDR3 is 14 amino acids long. Germline CDR1 reads MDHEN; CDR2 reads SYDVKM.

The V gene is TRBV6-5, the J gene TRBJ2-7; 9 bases agree with TRBD2. The CDR3 sequence is 14 residues long. Germline-derived CDR1 and CDR2 are MNHEY and SVGAGI. The J segment lost 6 bases and the V segment lost 4 bases, leaving 7 bases of the junction unmatched. CDR3 sequence reads: CASSSAGGSAEQYF. In DNA, the CDR3 is TGTGCCAGCAGTTCCGCGGGAGGGTCCGCCGAGCAGTACTTC.

A word on this clone: Germline is not matched at one junction end, which may reflect a read error. This chain joins TRBV7-9 and TRBJ2-1, with no clear D. This CDR3 is built from 13 residues. Germline V gene data show CDR1 as SEHNR and CDR2 as FQNEAQ (reference sequence). CDR3 region: CASSPPGEVVSIF. CDR3 sequence (DNA): TGTGCCAGCAGCCCCCCTGGAGAAGTAGTCTCGATCTTC.

This clone was seen only a few times. The chain uses TRBV6-1 and TRBJ1-5; 8 bases align to TRBD1. Germline loops: CDR1 MNHNS, CDR2 SASEGT. V lost 4 bases to trimming and J lost 3 bases; unmatched junction nucleotides: 5. The CDR3 sequence is 15 residues long. The CDR3 sequence is CASSGGQGLNQPQHF. The CDR3 region has the DNA TGTGCCAGCAGTGGAGGACAGGGTCTCAATCAGCCCCAGCATTTT.

This clone was detected once. V is TRBV5-6 and J is TRBJ2-5; D is perhaps TRBD2 (6 bases). V shed 6 bases and J shed 5 bases, with 23 bases lying between them. In germline, CDR1 is SGHDT, CDR2 YYEEEE. CDR3 size: 16 residues. CDR3 region: CASTPGTAGRLETQYF. DNA for the CDR3: TGTGCCAGCACCCCGGGGACGGCGGGACGGTTGGAGACCCAGTACTTC. Looking up the rest from reference TRBV5-6 and TRBJ2-5 gives the full variable domain: DAGVTQSPTHLIKTRGQQVTLRCSPKSGHDTVSWYQQALGQGPQFIFQYYEEEERQRGNFPDRFSGHQFPNYSSELNVNALLLGDSALYLCASTPGTAGRLETQYFGPGTRLLVL.

The chain uses TRBV5-1 and TRBJ2-5, with a weak D call TRBD1 (6 bases). V was shortened by 4 bases and J by 1 base, with 11 bases between the two germline ends. Germline-derived CDR1 and CDR2 are SGHRS and YFSETQ. This CDR3 is 14 amino acids long. The CDR3 nucleotides read TGCGCCAGCAGCACATCGGACAGCCAAGAGACCCAGTACTTC. Translated: CASSTSDSQETQYF.

V is TRBV7-2 and J is TRBJ2-1; D might be TRBD1 (5 bases). Between the trimmed V and J ends, which lost 9 bases and 0 bases, there was a span of 15 bases. CDR1 and CDR2 from the germline V gene are SGHTA and FQGNSA. The CDR3 loop spans 15 amino acids. CDR3 loop: CASRTAGNSYNEQFF. CDR3 DNA: TGTGCCAGTAGGACCGCAGGGAACTCCTACAATGAGCAGTTCTTC.

The V gene is TRBV19, the J gene TRBJ1-2, with a possible D match to TRBD1 (5 bases). Germline values: CDR1 LNHDA, CDR2 SQIVND (reference sequence). With 6 bases removed from V and 6 bases from J, the gap between germline ends came to 11 bases. The CDR3 extends over 12 amino acids. CDR3 in DNA: TGTGCCAGTAGGGGGCGCGTGGATGGCTACACCTTC. Its translation is CASRGRVDGYTF. The full variable domain, its missing parts supplied by reference TRBV19 and TRBJ1-2, is DGGITQSPKYLFRKEGQNVTLSCEQNLNHDAMYWYRQDPGQGLRLIYYSQIVNDFQKGDIAEGYSVSREKKESFPLTVTSAQKNPTAFYLCASRGRVDGYTFGSGTRLTVV.

V gene TRBV29-1 combines with J gene TRBJ2-4; no clear D gene. From germline, CDR1 is SQVTM and CDR2 ANQGSEA. This CDR3 contains 14 residues. Between the trimmed V and J ends, which lost 4 bases and 1 base, there was a span of 11 bases. CDR3: CSVVIEVAKNIQYF. The CDR3 bases are TGCAGCGTTGTCATTGAGGTGGCCAAAAACATTCAGTACTTC.

V is TRBV29-1 and J is TRBJ2-5, with 7 bases fitting TRBD2. The V segment lost 7 bases and the J segment 0 bases; nucleotides outside the gene matches: 5. Germline-derived CDR1 and CDR2 are SQVTM and ANQGSEA. The CDR3 length is 13 residues. The CDR3 reads CSAPGGDQETQYF. CDR3 nucleotides: TGCAGCGCCCCGGGAGGAGACCAAGAGACCCAGTACTTC.

This clone was seen only once. V is TRBV9 and J is TRBJ2-1, with D possibly matching TRBD2 (6 bases). The CDR3 covers 17 residues. Germline CDR1 and CDR2: SGDLS and YYNGEE. V lost 0 bases, J lost 0 bases, and 13 bases lay in between. In DNA, the CDR3 is TGTGCCAGCAGCGTAGCACTAGCCGCTAGCTCCTACAATGAGCAGTTCTTC. Translated, it gives CASSVALAASSYNEQFF.

V and J are TRBV7-3 and TRBJ2-1; 16 positions agree with TRBD2. The CDR3 totals 20 residues. Germline CDR1 and CDR2: SGHTA and FQGTGA. The junction had 5 bases not matched to a gene; V was cut back by 0 bases and J by 0 bases. The CDR3 region has the DNA TGTGCCAGCAGCTTAACGGGACTAGCGGGAGGGCCTTTCTCCTACAATGAGCAGTTCTTC. Translated: CASSLTGLAGGPFSYNEQFF.

The rearrangement uses TRBV29-1 and TRBJ2-1; tentative D call: TRBD2 (5 bases). The CDR3 loop spans 14 amino acids. Looked up from germline, CDR1 is SQVTM and CDR2 is ANQGSEA. V lost 2 bases to trimming and J lost 0 bases, with 8 bases between them. CDR3 residues: CSVEPGSSYNEQFF. The CDR3 coding sequence is TGCAGCGTTGAACCGGGGAGCTCCTACAATGAGCAGTTCTTC.

The chain is built from TRBV6-5 and TRBJ2-7; 10 positions agree with TRBD1. J lost 3 bases, V lost 5 bases, and 7 bases had no gene match. Germline V CDR1 and CDR2: MNHEY, SVGAGI. The CDR3 contains 15 residues. CDR3 in DNA: TGTGCCAGCAGTCAACCGGGACAGGGGATCTACGAGCAGTACTTC. Translating gives CASSQPGQGIYEQYF.

This chain links TRBV5-1 with TRBJ2-3; 8 positions agree with TRBD1. This CDR3 spans 17 amino acids. Losses at the gene ends were 0 bases for V and 4 bases for J; bases not matched to a gene: 10. Per the germline V gene, CDR1 is SGHRS and CDR2 is YFSETQ. CDR3 loop: CASSLAPSGGAPDTQYF. The CDR3 coding sequence is TGCGCCAGCAGCTTGGCCCCTTCAGGGGGCGCCCCAGATACGCAGTATTTT.

This clone has just a few counts. V is TRBV28 and J is TRBJ1-1; no firm D call. Per germline, CDR1 MDHEN and CDR2 SYDVKM. The CDR3 contains 10 residues. Trimming removed 5 bases from V and 7 bases from J, with 5 bases in between. CDR3 coding DNA: TGTGCCAGCAGTACGGTTGAAGCTTTCTTT. Translating gives CASSTVEAFF.

The chain joins TRBV7-8 to TRBJ2-3; TRBD2 agrees at 11 bases. Germline V gene lookup returns CDR1 SGHVS and CDR2 FQNEAQ. The CDR3 loop spans 15 amino acids. The V segment lost 5 bases and the J segment 3 bases; nucleotides outside the gene matches: 4. The chain's CDR3 is CASSAGLAVTDTQYF. CDR3 in DNA: TGTGCCAGCAGCGCGGGACTAGCGGTAACAGATACGCAGTATTTT.

This clone was seen a handful of times. V usage is TRBV7-3 and J usage is TRBJ1-2; 7 bases fit TRBD1. The CDR3 loop spans 13 amino acids. After removal of 4 bases from V and 6 bases from J, the junction contained 5 bases not matched to a gene. The V gene's germline CDR1 is SGHTA and CDR2 FQGTGA. The CDR3 DNA follows: TGTGCCAGCAGCTCCCAGACAGGGAATGGCTACACCTTC. Translated, it gives CASSSQTGNGYTF.

The chain links TRBV5-1 to TRBJ2-1, with 9 bases aligning to TRBD1. In germline, CDR1 is SGHRS, CDR2 YFSETQ. J was trimmed by 5 bases and V by 0 bases; bases with no gene match: 9. This CDR3 comprises 17 residues. CDR3 DNA sequence: TGCGCCAGCAGCTTGGCAGGACAGGGGTTACCTAACAATGAGCAGTTCTTC. Translation gives CASSLAGQGLPNNEQFF.

The rearrangement links TRBV6-5 to TRBJ1-5; D is uncertain. CDR1 and CDR2 from the germline V gene are MNHEY and SVGAGI. V lost 0 bases to trimming and J lost 0 bases, with 6 bases between them. The CDR3 spans 15 residues. CDR3 residues: CASSYSFGSNQPQHF. In DNA form, the CDR3 reads TGTGCCAGCAGTTACTCGTTCGGTAGCAATCAGCCCCAGCATTTT.

This clone came up a few times. The rearrangement joins TRBV27 to TRBJ1-2; possibly TRBD1 for D (6 bases). CDR1 and CDR2 (germline): MNHEY, SMNVEV (reference sequence). V shed 3 bases and J shed 13 bases, with 15 bases lying between them. This CDR3 has 12 amino acids. Here the CDR3 reads CASSFVETGCTF. The CDR3 bases are TGTGCCAGCAGTTTCGTGGAAACAGGGTGCACCTTC.

The chain joins TRBV29-1 to TRBJ1-4; D is possibly TRBD1 (5 bases). With 6 bases removed from V and 8 bases from J, the gap between germline ends came to 16 bases. Germline loops: CDR1 SQVTM, CDR2 ANQGSEA. The CDR3 spans 13 residues. The CDR3 spells CSVIQGYGEKLFF. DNA for the CDR3: TGCAGCGTCATTCAGGGTTACGGAGAAAAACTGTTTTTT.

V usage is TRBV6-5 and J usage is TRBJ2-2, with D possibly being TRBD2 (6 bases). CDR3 length: 16 amino acids. Trimming removed 2 bases from V and 6 bases from J, with 16 bases in between. Germline CDR1 is MNHEY and CDR2 is SVGAGI. The DNA for the CDR3 is TGTGCCAGCAGTTACCGACTAGTACCGGACGCCGGGGAGCTGTTTTTT. It is translated as CASSYRLVPDAGELFF.

In this sample, this clone turned up a few times. This sequence joins TRBV18 and TRBJ1-5, with 9 bases identical to TRBD1. The CDR3 totals 14 residues. V was pared by 2 bases and J by 6 bases, with 2 bases of the junction left unmatched. CDR1 is KGHSH, CDR2 LQKENI, per germline. CDR3 DNA: TGTGCCAGCTCACCAACAGGGGGCGGTCAGCCCCAGCATTTT. Protein product: CASSPTGGGQPQHF.